The TCR beta chain under discussion was sequenced for a study of T-cell memory formation after mild COVID-19. Across the whole study: TCR clusters were mostly confined to one donor each. Study results and limitations: Cross-reactive memory appears to have joined, as suggested by some responding clones showing up in pre-infection memory.

This clonotype has ten or more counts. Its specificity is unknown. The CDR3 contains 16 residues. Germline V lookup: CDR1 LGHNA, CDR2 YNFKEQ. After removal of 2 bases from V and 7 bases from J, the junction contained 9 bases not matched to a gene. TCRdb recomputed calls from the 5' RACE reads with MiXCR, one row per CDR3 protein. The data hold about 240,000 distinct CDR3 sequences, with 8% to 10% observed a single time. The chain recombines TRBV4-2 with TRBJ2-1; 9 positions agree with TRBD1. Material for sequencing was PBMCs or a T cell subset sorted from them (not recorded which). The TCR originated in a man aged 18 to 30 who had mild COVID-19 (a few samples of this study predate the infection). Cell type and time point are not known. For the CDR3, the DNA is TGTGCCAGCAGCCAACAACAGGGGGCATATAGGAATGAGCAGTTCTTC. This encodes CASSQQQGAYRNEQFF.